The present TCR beta chain was sequenced within a study of T cells in tuberculosis (dated by TCRdb to 2016 to 2019). With respect to the entire study: The study combined CD1B tetramers and high-throughput TCR immunosequencing to characterize T cells specific for the mycobacterial lipid antigen glucose monomycolate (GMM). A South African clinical cohort compared IGRA-negative adolescents, IGRA-positive adolescents with latent tuberculosis and adults with active tuberculosis, ten per group.

At study entry, adolescents were screened for latent tuberculosis infection using a tuberculin skin test and the QuantiFERON-TB GOLD In-Tube IGRA. Immunosequencing was performed on unsorted cryopreserved PBMC and covered some 100,000 T cells per clinical donor on average. Eleven high schools in the Worcester region of the Western Cape, South Africa, served as enrollment sites for adolescents aged 12 to 18 years. About 10 M. tuberculosis-infected adolescents and roughly 10 uninfected adolescents were selected, with the two groups matched for age and sex. For the adolescents, PBMC were isolated by density centrifugation from freshly drawn heparinized blood and then cryopreserved. Paper-wide results and their limitations: A classifier using the diverse GMM-specific repertoire reached roughly 87% accuracy (AUROC 0.9 to 0.95), compared with approximately 70% accuracy using GEM motif frequencies. The smaller NN-distances in active tuberculosis patients were driven in part by shorter CDR3-alpha lengths, while the difference seen for TCR-beta was not statistically significant. Active tuberculosis TCR-alpha repertoires showed smaller mean NN-distances to GMM-specific TCRs than IGRA-negative controls, suggesting clonal expansion of these TCRs. Which clinical samples got chosen depended on the availability of cryopreserved specimens, and the active tuberculosis cases were adults, whereas the controls were adolescents.

TCR libraries were generated with the immunoSEQ multiplex PCR assay, using TCR-beta and/or TCR-alpha/delta assays for each sample. Amplified TCR libraries were sequenced on the Illumina high-throughput platform. Per the source publication's procedure: Clustering and dimensionality reduction relied on pairwise TCRdist distances among GMM-specific receptors from T cells that were either sorted ex vivo or expanded in vitro. Each clinical repertoire was assigned a mean NN-distance score, defined as the average TCRdist to the nearest 10% of tetramer-positive reference sequences. GEM TCR motif frequency was calculated as the fraction of unique TCRs that matched known GEM sequences by V/J usage and CDR3 length. Active tuberculosis was classified by linear discriminant analysis with leave-one-out cross-validation, implemented in scikit-learn. Here the immuneACCESS table is served through TCRdb, limited to in-frame sequences with V and J called. Missing clones are a known gap in these copies; in checked studies unresolved V genes cover under half, and the rest lacks a known reason. V and J calls and clone size are copied from that table; D and trimming were computed from the DNA. Present in this sample are more than 30,000 clones, 90% to 95% of which were seen just once. Of the sample, roughly 12% is held by the ten largest clones.

Note on this clone: What this receptor recognizes is not known. Base qualities are not provided; no much larger clone lies one nucleotide away.

This TCR came from a donor between 10 and 35 years old with latent tuberculosis or without tuberculosis infection. Some clones in this sample may be carry-over from other donors' samples. The specimen sequenced was PBMCs.

The CDR3 in this case is CASSLLFGESSGGAQETQYF. In nucleotide form, the sequence is TGTGCCAGCAGTTTATTGTTCGGGGAATCTAGCGGGGGGGCCCAAGAGACCCAGTACTTC. This chain is built from TRBV27 and TRBJ2-5; TRBD2 matches 12 bases in the middle. The CDR3 measures 20 amino acids from cysteine to phenylalanine. Left in the record is the CDR3 DNA by itself, 60 bases read in frame from the first base. Looking up the germline V gene (reference sequence) yields CDR1 MNHEY and CDR2 SMNVEV. Compared with germline, V lacks 1 base and J lacks 1 base; bases without a gene match: 13.